Included here is one T cell receptor beta chain sequence, with context. Between the trimmed V and J ends, which lost 1 base and 4 bases, there was a span of 10 bases. CDR1 is SGHAT, CDR2 FQDESV, per germline (reference sequence). The CDR3 totals 15 residues. This record belongs to a study of OX40 agonist ivuxolimab in advanced cancers. The overall study: Three patients had partial responses: one hepatocellular carcinoma, two cutaneous melanoma.

Only in-frame clones appear in the TCRdb table, and some are missing; sequencing was by immunoSEQ multiplex PCR. Among approximately 70,000 clones listed, approximately 90% were seen once. This chain uses TRBV11-1 with TRBJ2-2; either TRBD1 or TRBD2 may fit D (5 bases each). The specimen comprised CD4+ or CD8+ T cells sorted from blood, sampled in a trial of the OX40 agonist ivuxolimab. This TCR derives from an adult with an advanced solid tumor such as melanoma, head and neck, liver or kidney cancer. The CDR3 DNA reads TGTGCCAGCAGCTTAGGGGCAGGGAGCACCGGGGAGCTGTTTTTT. Amino acid sequence: CASSLGAGSTGELFF. The full variable domain, with the rest looked up from reference TRBV11-1 and TRBJ2-2, is EAEVAQSPRYKITEKSQAVAFWCDPISGHATLYWYRQILGQGPELLVQFQDESVVDDSQLPKDRFSAERLKGVDSTLKIQPAELGDSAMYLCASSLGAGSTGELFFGEGSRLTVL.